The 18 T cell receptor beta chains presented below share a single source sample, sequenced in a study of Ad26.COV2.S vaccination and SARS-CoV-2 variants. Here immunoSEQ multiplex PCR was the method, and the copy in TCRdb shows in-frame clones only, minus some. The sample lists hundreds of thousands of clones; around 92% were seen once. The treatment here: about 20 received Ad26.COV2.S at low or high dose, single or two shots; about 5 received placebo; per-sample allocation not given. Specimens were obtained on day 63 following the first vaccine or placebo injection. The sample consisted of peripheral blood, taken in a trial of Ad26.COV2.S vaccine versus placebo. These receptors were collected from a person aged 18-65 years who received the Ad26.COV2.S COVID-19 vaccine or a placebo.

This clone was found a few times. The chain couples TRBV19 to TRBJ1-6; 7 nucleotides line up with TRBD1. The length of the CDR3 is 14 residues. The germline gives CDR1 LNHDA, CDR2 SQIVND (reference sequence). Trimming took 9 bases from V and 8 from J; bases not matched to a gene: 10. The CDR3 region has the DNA TGTGCCAGCGAGCAGGGGGAAGGTCATTCACCCCTCCACTTT. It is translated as CASEQGEGHSPLHF.

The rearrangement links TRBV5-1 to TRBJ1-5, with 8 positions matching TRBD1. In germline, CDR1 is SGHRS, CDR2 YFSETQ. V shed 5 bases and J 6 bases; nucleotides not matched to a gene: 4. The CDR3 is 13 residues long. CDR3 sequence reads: CASRGTGFQPQHF. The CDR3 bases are TGCGCCAGCAGGGGGACAGGTTTTCAGCCCCAGCATTTT. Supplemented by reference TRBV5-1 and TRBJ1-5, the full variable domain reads KAGVTQTPRYLIKTRGQQVTLSCSPISGHRSVSWYQQTPGQGLQFLFEYFSETQRNKGNFPGRFSGRQFSNSRSEMNVSTLELGDSALYLCASRGTGFQPQHFGDGTRLSIL.

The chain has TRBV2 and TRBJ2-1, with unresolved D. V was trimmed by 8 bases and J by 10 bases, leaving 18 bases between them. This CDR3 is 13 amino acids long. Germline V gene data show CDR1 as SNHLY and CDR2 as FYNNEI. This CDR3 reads CASDPTSRWEQFF. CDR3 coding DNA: TGTGCCAGCGACCCTACATCCCGGTGGGAGCAGTTCTTC. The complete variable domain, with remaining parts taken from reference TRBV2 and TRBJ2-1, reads EPEVTQTPSHQVTQMGQEVILRCVPISNHLYFYWYRQILGQKVEFLVSFYNNEISEKSEIFDDQFSVERPDGSNFTLKIRSTKLEDSAMYFCASDPTSRWEQFFGPGTRLTVL.

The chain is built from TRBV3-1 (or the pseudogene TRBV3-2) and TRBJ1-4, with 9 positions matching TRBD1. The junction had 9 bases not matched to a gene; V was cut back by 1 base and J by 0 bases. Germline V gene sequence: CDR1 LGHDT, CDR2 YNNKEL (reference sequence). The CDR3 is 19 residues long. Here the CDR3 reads CASSQARGQGSPTNEKLFF. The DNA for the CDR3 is TGTGCCAGCAGCCAAGCAAGGGGACAGGGTTCTCCAACTAATGAAAAACTGTTTTTT.

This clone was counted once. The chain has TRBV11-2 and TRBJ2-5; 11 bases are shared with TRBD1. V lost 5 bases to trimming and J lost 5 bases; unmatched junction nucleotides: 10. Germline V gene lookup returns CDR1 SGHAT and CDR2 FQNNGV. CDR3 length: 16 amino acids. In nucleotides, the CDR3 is TGTGCCAGCAGCAGACGTGGGACAGGGGGTTATGAGACCCAGTACTTC. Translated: CASSRRGTGGYETQYF.

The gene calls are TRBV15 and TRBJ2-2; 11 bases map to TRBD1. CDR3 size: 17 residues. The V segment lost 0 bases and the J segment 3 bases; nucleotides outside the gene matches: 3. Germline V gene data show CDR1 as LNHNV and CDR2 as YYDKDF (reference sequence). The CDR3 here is CATSRDRTGGDTGELFF. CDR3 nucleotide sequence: TGTGCCACCAGCAGAGACAGGACAGGGGGCGACACCGGGGAGCTGTTTTTT.

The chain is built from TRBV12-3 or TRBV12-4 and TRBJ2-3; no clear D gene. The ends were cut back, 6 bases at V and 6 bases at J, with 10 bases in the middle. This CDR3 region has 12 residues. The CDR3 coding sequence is TGTGCCAGCAGGCTCCCCGTCGATACGCAGTATTTT. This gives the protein CASRLPVDTQYF.

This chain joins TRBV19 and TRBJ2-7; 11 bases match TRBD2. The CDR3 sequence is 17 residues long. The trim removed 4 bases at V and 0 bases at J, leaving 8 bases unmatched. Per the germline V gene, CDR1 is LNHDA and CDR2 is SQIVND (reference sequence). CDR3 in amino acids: CASSRYGTSGISYEQYF. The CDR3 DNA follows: TGTGCCAGTAGTAGATATGGGACTAGCGGCATCTCCTACGAGCAGTACTTC. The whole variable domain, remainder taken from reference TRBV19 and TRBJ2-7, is DGGITQSPKYLFRKEGQNVTLSCEQNLNHDAMYWYRQDPGQGLRLIYYSQIVNDFQKGDIAEGYSVSREKKESFPLTVTSAQKNPTAFYLCASSRYGTSGISYEQYFGPGTRLTVT.

This chain's CDR3 is CASSAGQGGGVTQYF. The DNA of the CDR3 is TGTGCCAGCAGTGCTGGACAGGGCGGAGGGGTGACCCAGTACTTC. This chain links TRBV27 with TRBJ2-5; 8 nucleotides line up with TRBD1. Germline lookup yields CDR1 MNHEY and CDR2 SMNVEV (reference sequence). This CDR3 contains 15 residues. V trimming: 5 bases; J trimming: 7 bases; junction bases outside the gene matches: 12.

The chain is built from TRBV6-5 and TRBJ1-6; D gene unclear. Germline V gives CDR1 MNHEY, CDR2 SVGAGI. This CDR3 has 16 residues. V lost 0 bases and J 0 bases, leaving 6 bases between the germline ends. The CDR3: CASSYSEPSYNSPLHF. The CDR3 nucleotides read TGTGCCAGCAGTTACTCAGAACCCTCCTATAATTCACCCCTCCACTTT.

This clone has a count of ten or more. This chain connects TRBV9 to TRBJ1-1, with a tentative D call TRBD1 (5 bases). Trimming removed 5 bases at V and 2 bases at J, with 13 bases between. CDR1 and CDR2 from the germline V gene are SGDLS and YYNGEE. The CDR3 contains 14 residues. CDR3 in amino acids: CASSAQQVNTEAFF. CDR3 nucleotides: TGTGCCAGCAGTGCCCAACAGGTAAACACTGAAGCTTTCTTT.

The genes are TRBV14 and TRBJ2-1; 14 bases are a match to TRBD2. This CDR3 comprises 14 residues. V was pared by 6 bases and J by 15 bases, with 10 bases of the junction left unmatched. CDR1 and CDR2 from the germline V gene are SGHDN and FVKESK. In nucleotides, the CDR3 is TGTGCCAGCAGATCCGGGACTAGCGGGAGTCAGGTGTTCTTC. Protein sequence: CASRSGTSGSQVFF.

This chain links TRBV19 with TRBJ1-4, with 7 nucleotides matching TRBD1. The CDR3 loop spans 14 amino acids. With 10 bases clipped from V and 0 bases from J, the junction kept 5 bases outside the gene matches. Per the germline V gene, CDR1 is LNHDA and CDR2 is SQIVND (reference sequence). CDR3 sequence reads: CATMGTATNEKLFF. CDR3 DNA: TGTGCCACCATGGGGACAGCAACTAATGAAAAACTGTTTTTT.

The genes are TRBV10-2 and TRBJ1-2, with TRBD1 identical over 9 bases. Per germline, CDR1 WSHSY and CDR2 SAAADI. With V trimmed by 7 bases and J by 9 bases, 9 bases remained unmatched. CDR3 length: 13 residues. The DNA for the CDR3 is TGCGCCAGCACCCCGGACAGGGGTGAGAGCTACACCTTC. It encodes CASTPDRGESYTF.

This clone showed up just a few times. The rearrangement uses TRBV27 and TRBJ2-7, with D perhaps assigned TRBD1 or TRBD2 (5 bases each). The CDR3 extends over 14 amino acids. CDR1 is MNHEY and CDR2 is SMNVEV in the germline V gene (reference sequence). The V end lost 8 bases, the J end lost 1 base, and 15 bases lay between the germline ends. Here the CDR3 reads CASRDGMFSYEQYF. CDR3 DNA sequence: TGTGCCAGCCGGGACGGAATGTTTTCCTACGAGCAGTACTTC.

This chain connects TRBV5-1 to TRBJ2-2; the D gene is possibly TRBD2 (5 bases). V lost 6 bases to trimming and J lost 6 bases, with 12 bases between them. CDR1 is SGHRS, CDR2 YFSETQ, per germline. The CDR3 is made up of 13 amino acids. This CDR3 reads CASTLLGPGELFF. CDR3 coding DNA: TGCGCCAGCACCTTACTAGGGCCCGGGGAGCTGTTTTTT.

Written as DNA, the CDR3 is TGTGCCTGGATTTCCGGGACAGGGGACTACGAGCAGTACTTC. It translates to CAWISGTGDYEQYF. V and J are TRBV30 and TRBJ2-7; 10 bases align to TRBD1. The CDR3 totals 14 residues. Germline CDR1 reads GTSNPN; CDR2 reads SVGIG (reference sequence). With V trimmed by 4 bases and J by 3 bases, 6 bases remained unmatched.

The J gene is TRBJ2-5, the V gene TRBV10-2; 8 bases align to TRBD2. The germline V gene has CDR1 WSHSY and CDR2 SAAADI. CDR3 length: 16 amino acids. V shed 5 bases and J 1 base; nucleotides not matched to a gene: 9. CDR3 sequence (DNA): TGCGCCAGCAGTCTTAGGTGGCGGGAGGCCCAAGAGACCCAGTACTTC. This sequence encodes CASSLRWREAQETQYF.